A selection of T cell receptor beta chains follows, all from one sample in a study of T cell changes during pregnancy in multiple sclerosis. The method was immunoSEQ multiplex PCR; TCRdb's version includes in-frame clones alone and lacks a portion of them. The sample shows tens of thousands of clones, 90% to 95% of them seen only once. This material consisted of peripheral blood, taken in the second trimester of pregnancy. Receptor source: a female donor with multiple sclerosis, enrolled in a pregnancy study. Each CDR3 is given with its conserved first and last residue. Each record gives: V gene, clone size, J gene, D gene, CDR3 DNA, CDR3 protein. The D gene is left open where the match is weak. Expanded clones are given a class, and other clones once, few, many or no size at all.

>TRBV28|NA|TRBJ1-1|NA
TGTGCCAGCAGATCAAACACTGAAGCTTTCTTT
CASRSNTEAFF
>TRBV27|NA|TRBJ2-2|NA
TGTGCCAGCAGTGGAGGGGCCGGGGAGCTGTTTTTT
CASSGGAGELFF
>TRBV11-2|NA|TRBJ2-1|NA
TGTGCCAGCAGCTTAACGGGGAACTACAATGAGCAGTTCTTC
CASSLTGNYNEQFF
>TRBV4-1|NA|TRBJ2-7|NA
TGCGCCAGCAGCCAAGATCCCACCGGTACCTACGAGCAGTACTTC
CASSQDPTGTYEQYF
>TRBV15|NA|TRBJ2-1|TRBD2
TGTGCCACCAGCAGACGACTAGCGGGGGGCGACAATGAGCAGTTCTTC
CATSRRLAGGDNEQFF
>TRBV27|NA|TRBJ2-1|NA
TGTGCCAGCAGTTTAAATATAGGACTGGGTGAGCAGTTCTTC
CASSLNIGLGEQFF
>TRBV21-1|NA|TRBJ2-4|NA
TGTGCCAGCAGCAAACCCCTTCGACAGGGTCACATTCAGTACTTC
CASSKPLRQGHIQYF
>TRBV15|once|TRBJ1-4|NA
TGTGCCACCAGCAGAGCCCGGGGAGCAACTAATGAAAAACTGTTTTTT
CATSRARGATNEKLFF
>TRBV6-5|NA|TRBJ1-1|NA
TGTGCCAGCAGTTCCAGGGGAAGGGGCACTGAAGCTTTCTTT
CASSSRGRGTEAFF
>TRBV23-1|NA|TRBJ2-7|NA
TGCGCCAGCAGTCAATCTTTACTGGAAAATAGAGGGGAGCAGTACTTC
CASSQSLLENRGEQYF
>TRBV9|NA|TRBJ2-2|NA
TGTGCCAGCAGCGTAGGCAGGGCAGTCCTCGGGGAGCTGTTTTTT
CASSVGRAVLGELFF
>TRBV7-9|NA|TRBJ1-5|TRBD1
TGTGCCAGCAGCTTGACAGGGGAACCGGGACAGCCCCAGCATTTT
CASSLTGEPGQPQHF
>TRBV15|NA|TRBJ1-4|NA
TGTGCCACCGTCCGGGGGTCGGGGGAGCGGGTTTTTTTT
CATVRGSGERVFF
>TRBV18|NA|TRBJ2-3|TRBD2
TGTGCCAGCTCACCTCTTAGCGGGGGAAGCACAGATACGCAGTATTTT
CASSPLSGGSTDTQYF
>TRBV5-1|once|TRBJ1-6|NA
TGCGCCAGCAGCTCAAGGGACAACGGCATATCTTCACCCCTCCACTTT
CASSSRDNGISSPLHF
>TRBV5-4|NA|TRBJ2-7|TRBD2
TGTGCCAGCAGCCCGAAGGGAGCGGGGGGATACGAGCAGTACTTC
CASSPKGAGGYEQYF
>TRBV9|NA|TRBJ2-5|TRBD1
TGTGCCAGCAGCCCTCGGACAGGGGGCTTAGAGACCCAGTACTTC
CASSPRTGGLETQYF
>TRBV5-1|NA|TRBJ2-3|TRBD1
TGCGCCAGCAGCTCCCGGCCCGACAGGGCGGTAGGCACAGATACGCAGTATTTT
CASSSRPDRAVGTDTQYF
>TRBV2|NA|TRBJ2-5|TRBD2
TGTGCCAGCAGTGAAACTAGCGGGGGGCTAACCCCCCAGTACTTC
CASSETSGGLTPQYF
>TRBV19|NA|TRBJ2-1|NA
TGTGCCAGTCGCCCCCCCGGAGGCGGGGCCTACAATGAGCAGTTCTTC
CASRPPGGGAYNEQFF
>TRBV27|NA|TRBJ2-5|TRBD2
TGTGCCAGCAGTGCCCTAGCGGGGGCTGGGGAGACCCAGTACTTC
CASSALAGAGETQYF
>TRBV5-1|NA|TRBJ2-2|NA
TGCGCCAGCAGCTTGGTACCGGGGGGCAACACCGGGGAGCTGTTTTTT
CASSLVPGGNTGELFF
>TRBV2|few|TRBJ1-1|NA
TGTGCCAGCAGTGACCAAGACAGACCTCGAGCTGAAGCTTTCTTT
CASSDQDRPRAEAFF
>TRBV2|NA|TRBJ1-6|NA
TGTGCCAGCGAGACAGGTCTGGGAATTTCACCCCTCCACTTT
CASETGLGISPLHF
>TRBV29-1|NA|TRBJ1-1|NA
TGCAGCGTTGAAGCGGTTGTCGCCACTGAAGCTTTCTTT
CSVEAVVATEAFF
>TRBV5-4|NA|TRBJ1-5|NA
TGTGCCAGCAGCTTCCAGGGATTGGGCAATCAGCCCCAGCATTTT
CASSFQGLGNQPQHF
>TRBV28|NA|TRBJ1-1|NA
TGTGCCAGCAGTTTAGACGTGGGGGGTGAAGCTTTCTTT
CASSLDVGGEAFF
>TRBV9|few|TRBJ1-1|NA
TGTGCCAGCAGCGGCAGGGAGGGGGACACTGAAGCTTTCTTT
CASSGREGDTEAFF
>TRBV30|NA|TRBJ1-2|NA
TGTGCCTGGAGGTGGGGGGGCAGCAACTATGGCTACACCTTC
CAWRWGGSNYGYTF
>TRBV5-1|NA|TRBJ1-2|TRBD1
TGCGCCAGCAGCTTCGACAGGGACTATGGCTACACCTTC
CASSFDRDYGYTF
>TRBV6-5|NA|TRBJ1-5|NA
TGTGCCAGCAGTTATGGCGGGATCGGGCAGCCCCAGCATTTT
CASSYGGIGQPQHF